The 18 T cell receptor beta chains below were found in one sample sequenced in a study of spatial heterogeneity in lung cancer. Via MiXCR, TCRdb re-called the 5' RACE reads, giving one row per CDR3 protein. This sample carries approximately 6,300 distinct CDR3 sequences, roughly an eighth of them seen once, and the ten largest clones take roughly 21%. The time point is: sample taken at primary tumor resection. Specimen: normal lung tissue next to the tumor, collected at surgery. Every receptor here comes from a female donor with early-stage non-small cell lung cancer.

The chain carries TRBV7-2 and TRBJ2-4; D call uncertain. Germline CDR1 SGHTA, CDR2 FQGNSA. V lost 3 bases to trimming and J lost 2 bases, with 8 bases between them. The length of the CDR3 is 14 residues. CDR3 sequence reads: CASSFPGTKNIQYF. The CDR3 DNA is TGTGCCAGCAGCTTTCCGGGCACCAAAAACATTCAGTACTTC.

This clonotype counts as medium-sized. The CDR3 DNA reads as TGTGCCAGCAGTGGACCAGGGGGCTACACCTTC. Translation gives CASSGPGGYTF. The genes are TRBV12-3 or TRBV12-4 and TRBJ1-2; the D gene is possibly TRBD1 (5 bases). V shed 5 bases and J shed 8 bases, with 9 bases lying between them. This CDR3 has 11 amino acids.

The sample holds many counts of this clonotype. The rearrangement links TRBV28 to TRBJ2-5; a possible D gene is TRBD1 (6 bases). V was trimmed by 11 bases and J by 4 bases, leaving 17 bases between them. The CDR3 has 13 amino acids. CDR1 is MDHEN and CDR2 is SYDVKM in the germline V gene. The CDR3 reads CAVQGNRLETQYF. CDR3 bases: TGTGCCGTACAGGGTAATCGTTTAGAGACCCAGTACTTC.

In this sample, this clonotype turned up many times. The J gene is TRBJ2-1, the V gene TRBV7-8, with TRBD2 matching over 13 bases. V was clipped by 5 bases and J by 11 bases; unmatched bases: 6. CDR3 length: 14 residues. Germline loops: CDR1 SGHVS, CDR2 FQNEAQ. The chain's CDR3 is CASSERLAGGKQFF. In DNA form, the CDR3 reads TGTGCCAGCAGCGAAAGACTAGCGGGAGGTAAGCAGTTCTTC.

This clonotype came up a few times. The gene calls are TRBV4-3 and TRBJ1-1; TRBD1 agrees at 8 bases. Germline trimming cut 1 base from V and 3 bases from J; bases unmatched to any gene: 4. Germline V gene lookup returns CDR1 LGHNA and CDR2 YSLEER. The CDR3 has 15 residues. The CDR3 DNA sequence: TGCGCCAGCAGCCAAGTAACAGGGGGATACACTGAAGCTTTCTTT. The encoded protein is CASSQVTGGYTEAFF.

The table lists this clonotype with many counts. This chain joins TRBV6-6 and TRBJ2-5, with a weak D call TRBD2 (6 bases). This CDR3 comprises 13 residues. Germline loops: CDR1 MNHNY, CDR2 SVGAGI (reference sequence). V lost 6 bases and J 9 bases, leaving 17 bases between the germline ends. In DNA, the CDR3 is TGTGCCAGCAGAGCCGGGAGCCGTGAGGCCCAGTACTTC. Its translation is CASRAGSREAQYF.

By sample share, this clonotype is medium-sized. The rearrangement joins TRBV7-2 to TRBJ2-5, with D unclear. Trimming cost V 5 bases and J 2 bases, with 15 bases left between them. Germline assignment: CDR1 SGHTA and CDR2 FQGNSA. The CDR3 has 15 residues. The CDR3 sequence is CASSPSSPLQETQYF. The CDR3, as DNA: TGTGCCAGCAGCCCAAGTTCGCCCTTACAAGAGACCCAGTACTTC.

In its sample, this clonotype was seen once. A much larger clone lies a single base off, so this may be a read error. The CDR3 DNA reads as TGTGTCAGCAGTTGGAGGGATCTGGGCACTGAAGCTTTCTTT. It encodes CVSSWRDLGTEAFF. The chain is built from TRBV12-3 or TRBV12-4 and TRBJ1-1; D remains unclear. CDR3 size: 14 residues.

CDR3 in DNA: TGCGCCAGCAGCCAGGATACTGTCCCCAATTCACCCCTCCACTTT. It specifies CASSQDTVPNSPLHF. The chain has TRBV4-3 and TRBJ1-6; unclear D gene. V lost 3 bases, J lost 7 bases, and 13 bases lay in between. There are 15 residues in the CDR3. CDR1 and CDR2 from the germline V gene are LGHNA and YSLEER.

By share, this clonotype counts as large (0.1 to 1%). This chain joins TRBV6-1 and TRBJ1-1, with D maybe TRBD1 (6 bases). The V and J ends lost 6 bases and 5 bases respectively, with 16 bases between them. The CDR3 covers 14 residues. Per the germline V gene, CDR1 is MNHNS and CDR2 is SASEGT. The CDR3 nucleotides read TGTGCCAGCAGCACCACAGGGAGGGGGACTGAAGCTTTCTTT. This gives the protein CASSTTGRGTEAFF.

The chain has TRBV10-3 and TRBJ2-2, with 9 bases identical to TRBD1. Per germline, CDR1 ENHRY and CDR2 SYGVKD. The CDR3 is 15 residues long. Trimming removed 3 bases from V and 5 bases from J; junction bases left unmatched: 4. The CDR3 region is CAISDTGGMTGELFF. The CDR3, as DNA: TGTGCCATCAGTGATACAGGGGGCATGACCGGGGAGCTGTTTTTT.

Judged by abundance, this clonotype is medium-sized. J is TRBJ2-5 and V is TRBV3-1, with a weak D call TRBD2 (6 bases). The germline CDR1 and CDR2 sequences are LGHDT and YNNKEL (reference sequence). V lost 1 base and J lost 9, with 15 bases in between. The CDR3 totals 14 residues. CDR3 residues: CASSQARSGGAQYF. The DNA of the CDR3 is TGTGCCAGCAGCCAAGCTCGGAGCGGAGGGGCCCAGTACTTC.

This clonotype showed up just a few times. CDR3 loop: CSARDPRSHTSEQYF. CDR3 bases: TGCAGTGCTAGAGATCCGCGTTCACACACCAGCGAGCAGTACTTC. This chain joins TRBV20-1 and TRBJ2-7; D gene uncertain. CDR3 length equals 15 residues. With 0 bases removed from V and 6 bases from J, the gap between germline ends came to 18 bases. Germline CDR1 is DFQATT and CDR2 is SNEGSKA (reference sequence).

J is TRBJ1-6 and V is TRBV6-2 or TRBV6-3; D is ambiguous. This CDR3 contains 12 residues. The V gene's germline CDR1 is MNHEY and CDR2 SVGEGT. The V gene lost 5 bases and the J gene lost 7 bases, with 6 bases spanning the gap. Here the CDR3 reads CASSLQNSPLHF. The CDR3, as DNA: TGTGCCAGCAGTCTGCAGAATTCACCCCTCCACTTT.

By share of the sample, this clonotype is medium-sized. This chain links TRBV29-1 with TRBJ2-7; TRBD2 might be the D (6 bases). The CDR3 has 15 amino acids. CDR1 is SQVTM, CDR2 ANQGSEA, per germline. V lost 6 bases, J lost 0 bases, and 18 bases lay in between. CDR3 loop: CSVRWRDASSYEQYF. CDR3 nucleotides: TGCAGCGTCCGTTGGAGGGACGCGAGCTCCTACGAGCAGTACTTC.

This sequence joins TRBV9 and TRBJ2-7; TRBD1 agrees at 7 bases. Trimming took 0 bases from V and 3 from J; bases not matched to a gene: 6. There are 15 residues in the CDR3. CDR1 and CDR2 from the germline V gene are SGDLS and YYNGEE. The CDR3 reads CASSVALGQSYEQYF. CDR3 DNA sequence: TGTGCCAGCAGCGTAGCTTTGGGACAGAGCTACGAGCAGTACTTC. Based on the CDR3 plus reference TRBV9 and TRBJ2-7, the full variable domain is DSGVTQTPKHLITATGQRVTLRCSPRSGDLSVYWYQQSLDQGLQFLIQYYNGEERAKGNILERFSAQQFPDLHSELNLSSLELGDSALYFCASSVALGQSYEQYFGPGTRLTVT.

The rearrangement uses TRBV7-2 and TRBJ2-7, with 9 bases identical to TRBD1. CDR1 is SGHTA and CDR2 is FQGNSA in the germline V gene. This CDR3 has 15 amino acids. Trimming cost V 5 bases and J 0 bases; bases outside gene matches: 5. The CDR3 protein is CASSNRGLGSYEQYF. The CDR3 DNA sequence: TGTGCCAGCAGCAACAGGGGGCTGGGCTCCTACGAGCAGTACTTC.

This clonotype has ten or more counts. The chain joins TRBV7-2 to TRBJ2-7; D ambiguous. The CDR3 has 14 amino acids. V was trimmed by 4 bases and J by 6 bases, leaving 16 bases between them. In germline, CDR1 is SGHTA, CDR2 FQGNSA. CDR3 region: CASSSRIAVFEQYF. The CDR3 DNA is TGTGCCAGCAGCTCCCGAATTGCGGTCTTCGAGCAGTACTTC.